This T cell receptor (beta chain) comes out of a study of T cell repertoires in cytomegalovirus infection (dated by TCRdb to between 2018 and 2020). Regarding the research as a whole: Alongside well-studied HLA-B-restricted epitopes, the peptide stimulations were aimed at recently identified HLA-C-restricted CMV epitopes, whose presentation resists viral immunomodulation. Because public TCR beta signatures pointed to carriage of CMV infection together with the matching HLA type, the HLA type of each donor mattered for the analysis.

What the authors observed across the whole study: Cumulative frequency of public TCR beta family members discriminated carriers of CMV infection plus the relevant HLA type in this cohort and an independent 352-donor cohort. The ex vivo response was dominated by HLA-C-restricted CMV-specific TCR beta clonotypes, which also provided the single most frequent clonotype in two of eight donors.

This clonotype has only a few counts. The specificity of this receptor is unknown. Per-base quality was not reported, and no clone a single base away is much larger than it. The treatment or condition label of this sample denotes: in vitro stimulation with specific CMV peptide epitopes to enrich CMV-specific T cells. As encoded in the germline V gene (reference sequence), CDR1 is SEHNR while CDR2 is FQNEAQ. The V end gives up 5 bases and the J end 4 bases, leaving 14 bases in the junction not matched to a gene. From the cysteine through the phenylalanine, the CDR3 covers 16 amino acids. Of all the DNA, just the CDR3 is kept, 48 bases in frame from base 1. The listed sequencing device is Illumina HiSeq 1500. TCRdb's own reprocessing of the public reads used fastp at Q25 and MiXCR and kept productive beta chains. Merged by CDR3 protein, the rows form single entries marked with the most common genes and DNA. For this sample the table gives over 100,000 distinct CDR3 sequences, of which approximately 28% were detected only once. The ten most abundant clones make up roughly 81% of the sample.

The source was CD8+ T cells from cultured PBMCs, collected from culture after CMV antigen stimulation. The sequence came from a human donor in good health (CMV status not recorded). Some clones in this sample may be carry-over from other donors' samples. The receptor chain draws on TRBV7-9 and TRBJ2-7, and 7 bases in between align with TRBD1. In nucleotides, the sequence is TGTGCCAGCAGCGCCCCCCCCACAGGGGTCAATTACGAGCAGTACTTC. This gives the protein CASSAPPTGVNYEQYF.